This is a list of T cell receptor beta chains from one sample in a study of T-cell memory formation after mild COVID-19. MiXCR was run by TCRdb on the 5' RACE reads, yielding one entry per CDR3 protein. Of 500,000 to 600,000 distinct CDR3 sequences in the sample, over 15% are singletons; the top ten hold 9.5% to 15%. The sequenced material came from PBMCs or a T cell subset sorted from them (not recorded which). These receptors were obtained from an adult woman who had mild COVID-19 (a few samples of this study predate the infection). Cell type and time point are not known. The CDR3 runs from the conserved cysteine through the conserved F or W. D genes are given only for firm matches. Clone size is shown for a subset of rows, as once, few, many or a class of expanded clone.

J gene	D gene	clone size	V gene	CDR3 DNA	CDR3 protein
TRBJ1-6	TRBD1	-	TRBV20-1	TGCAGCGCCAGGGGGTATGAGAATTCACCCCTCCACTTT	CSARGYENSPLHF
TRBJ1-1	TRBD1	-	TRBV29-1	TGCAGCGTTGGACAGGGAGGAACTGAAGCTTTCTTT	CSVGQGGTEAFF
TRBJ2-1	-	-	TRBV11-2	TGTGCCAGCAGCACCCTTTACAATGAGCAGTTCTTC	CASSTLYNEQFF
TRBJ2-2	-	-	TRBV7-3	TGTGCCAGCAGCTTAAGGGGACCAACCACCGGGGAGCTGTTTTTT	CASSLRGPTTGELFF
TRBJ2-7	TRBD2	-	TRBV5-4	TGTGCCAGCAGCTACGGGACTAGCGGGAGGAAGGACGAGCAGTACTTC	CASSYGTSGRKDEQYF
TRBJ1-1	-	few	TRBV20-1	TGCCGTGGGACGGCCAACACTGAAGCTTTCTTT	CRGTANTEAFF
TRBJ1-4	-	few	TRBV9	TGTGCCAGCAGCGTAGGAGTACAACATGAAAAACTGTTTTTT	CASSVGVQHEKLFF
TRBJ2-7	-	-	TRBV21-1	TGTGCCAGCAGCAAAGATAGCGAACCGACCTACGAGCAGTACTTC	CASSKDSEPTYEQYF
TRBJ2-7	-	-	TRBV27	TGTGCCAGCGGGGTGGGATTTTCCTACGAGCAGTACTTC	CASGVGFSYEQYF
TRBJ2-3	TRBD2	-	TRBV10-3	TGTGCCATCAGGAAGGACAGCCCCGGGACTAGCGCCACAGATACGCAGTATTTT	CAIRKDSPGTSATDTQYF
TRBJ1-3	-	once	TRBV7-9	TGTGCCAGCAGCTTAAGTTTTTATACCGCGGGACCCTCTGGAAACACCATATATTTT	CASSLSFYTAGPSGNTIYF
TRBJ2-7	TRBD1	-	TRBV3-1	TGTGCCAGCAGCCGCCAGGGACAGGGGGCGCGAGAGCAGTACTTC	CASSRQGQGAREQYF
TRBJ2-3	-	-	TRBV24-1	TGTGCCACCAGTGATTCCCGGAGGGGGCGGATAGATACGCAGTATTTT	CATSDSRRGRIDTQYF
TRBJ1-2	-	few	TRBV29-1	TGCAGCGTTGAAAGGGATGGCTACACCTTC	CSVERDGYTF
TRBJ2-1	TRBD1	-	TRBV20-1	TGCAGTGCTAGAGCTTTGGACAGGGGGACGGGCAATGAGCAGTTCTTC	CSARALDRGTGNEQFF
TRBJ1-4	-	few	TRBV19	TGTGCCAGTAGTATAGCGGGACACGAAGAAAAACTGTTTTTT	CASSIAGHEEKLFF
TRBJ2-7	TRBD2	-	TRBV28	TGTGCCAGCAGCCCTACCGGGGCGGGAGTTTACGAGCAGTACTTC	CASSPTGAGVYEQYF
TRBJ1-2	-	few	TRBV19	TGTGCCAGTAGTATCCCTGCAGCCCCCGGAGCGAGCTACACCTTC	CASSIPAAPGASYTF
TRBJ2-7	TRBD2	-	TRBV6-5	TGTGCCAGCAGGTCCCTAGCGGGGGGGACCTCCTACGAGCAGTACTTC	CASRSLAGGTSYEQYF
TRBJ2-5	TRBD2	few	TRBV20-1	TGCAGTCCTCAGACTAGCGGGGGTGAGACCCAGTACTTC	CSPQTSGGETQYF
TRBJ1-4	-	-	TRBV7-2	TGTGCCAGCAGCTTGGGCCTGCGCGGAAAACTGTTTTTT	CASSLGLRGKLFF
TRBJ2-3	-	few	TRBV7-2	TGTGCCAGCAGCTTAGAAGCCGGGGGAGGAGATACGCAGTATTTT	CASSLEAGGGDTQYF
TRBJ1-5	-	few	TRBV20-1	TGCAGTGCTAGAGTTAATGTGCTGGGTTTACAGGTTGACGATCGGGAAATAAATCAGCCCCAGCATTTT	CSARVNVLGLQVDDREINQPQHF
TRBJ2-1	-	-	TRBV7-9	TGTGCCAGCAGCTTTCTTCTCCGGGGGCAGGGGGTCCAGTTCTTC	CASSFLLRGQGVQFF
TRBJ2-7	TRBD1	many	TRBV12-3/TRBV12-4	TGTGCCAGCAGTTCCCCGGGACAGGGGGACTACGAGCAGTACTTC	CASSSPGQGDYEQYF
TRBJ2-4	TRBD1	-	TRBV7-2	TGTGCCAGCAGCTCAGAGACAGGGCTAGCCAAAAACATTCAGTACTTC	CASSSETGLAKNIQYF
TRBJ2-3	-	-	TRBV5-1	TGCGCCAGCAGCTTGGATCCAACTAGCACAGATACGCAGTATTTT	CASSLDPTSTDTQYF
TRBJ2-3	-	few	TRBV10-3	TGTGCCATCACTAAGGACGAGAGGGATACGCAGTATTTT	CAITKDERDTQYF
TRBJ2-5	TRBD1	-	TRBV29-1	TGCAGCTACGGCGGGACAGGACAAACCCCCGAGACCCAGTACTTC	CSYGGTGQTPETQYF
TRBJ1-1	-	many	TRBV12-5	TGTGCTAGTCGCCGGGGACCGGGTCTGAACACTGAAGCTTTCTTT	CASRRGPGLNTEAFF
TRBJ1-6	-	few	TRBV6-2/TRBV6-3	TGTGCCAGCAGTTACCGGGCAGGGGAAAATTCACCCCTCCACTTT	CASSYRAGENSPLHF
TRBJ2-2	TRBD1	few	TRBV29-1	TGCAGCGTTGAGACCACCGGGACAGGATACACCGGGGAGCTGTTTTTT	CSVETTGTGYTGELFF
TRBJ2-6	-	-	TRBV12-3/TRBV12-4	TGTGCCAGCAGAACGACAGACTCTGGGGCCAACGTCCTGACTTTC	CASRTTDSGANVLTF
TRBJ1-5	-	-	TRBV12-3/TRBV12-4	TGTGCCAGCACCACGGAACGGTGGGATCAGCCCCAGCATTTT	CASTTERWDQPQHF
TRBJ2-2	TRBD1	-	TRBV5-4	TGTGCCACCAGGGGGACAGGGACCGGGGAGCTGTTTTTT	CATRGTGTGELFF
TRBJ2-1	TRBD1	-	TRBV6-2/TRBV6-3	TGTGCCAGCAGTTCTGGGACAGGGGGCATCTACAATGAGCAGTTCTTC	CASSSGTGGIYNEQFF
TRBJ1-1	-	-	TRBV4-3	TGCGCCAGCAGCCAAGAAGAAGGGGTCCCGGGATTAGCTTTCTTT	CASSQEEGVPGLAFF
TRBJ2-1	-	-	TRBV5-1	TGCGCCAGCAGCCCCGGTCGCGGGTCGGGTGACAATGAGCAGTTCTTC	CASSPGRGSGDNEQFF
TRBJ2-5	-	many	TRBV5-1	TGCGCCAGCAGCCCTGGGACGGAAGAGACCCAGTACTTC	CASSPGTEETQYF
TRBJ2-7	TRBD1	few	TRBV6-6	TGTGCCAGCAGTGCCTGGACAGGGGCCTACGAGCAGTACTTC	CASSAWTGAYEQYF
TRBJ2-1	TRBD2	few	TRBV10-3	TGTGCCATCAGTGACATTCCGGGACTAGCGGGATCGCCGTTCTTC	CAISDIPGLAGSPFF
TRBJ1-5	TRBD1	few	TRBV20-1	TGCAGTGCTAGGTTCGTTCAGGGACAGAGTAGCAATCAGCCCCAGCATTTT	CSARFVQGQSSNQPQHF